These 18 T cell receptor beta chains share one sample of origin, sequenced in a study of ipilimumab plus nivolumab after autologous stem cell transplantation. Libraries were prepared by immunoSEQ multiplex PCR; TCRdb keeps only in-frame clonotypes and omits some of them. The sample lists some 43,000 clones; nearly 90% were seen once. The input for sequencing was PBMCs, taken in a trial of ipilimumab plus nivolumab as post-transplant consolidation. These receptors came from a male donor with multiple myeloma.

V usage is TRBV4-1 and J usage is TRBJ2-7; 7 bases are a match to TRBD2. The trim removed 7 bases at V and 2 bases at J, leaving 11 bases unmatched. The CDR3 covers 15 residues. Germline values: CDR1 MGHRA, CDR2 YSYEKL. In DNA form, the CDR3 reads TGCGCCAGCACACAAGGGGTAGCGGGCCCCTACGAGCAGTACTTC. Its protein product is CASTQGVAGPYEQYF.

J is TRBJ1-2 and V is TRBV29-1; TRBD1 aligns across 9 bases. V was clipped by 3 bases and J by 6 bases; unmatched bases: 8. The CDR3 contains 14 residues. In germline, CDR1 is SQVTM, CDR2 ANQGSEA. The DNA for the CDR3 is TGCAGCGTTGAGAGGGACAGGGAATTTAATGGCTACACCTTC. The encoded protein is CSVERDREFNGYTF. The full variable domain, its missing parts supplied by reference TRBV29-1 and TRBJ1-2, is SAVISQKPSRDICQRGTSLTIQCQVDSQVTMMFWYRQQPGQSLTLIATANQGSEATYESGFVIDKFPISRPNLTFSTLTVSNMSPEDSSIYLCSVERDREFNGYTFGSGTRLTVV.

The CDR3 here is CASSLGRDNEQFF. CDR3 DNA sequence: TGTGCCAGCAGCTTAGGCAGGGACAATGAGCAGTTCTTC. V is TRBV7-2 and J is TRBJ2-1; D perhaps matches TRBD1 (5 bases). The germline V gene encodes CDR1 SGHTA and CDR2 FQGNSA. The CDR3 has 13 amino acids. V shed 1 base and J shed 5 bases, with 6 bases lying between them.

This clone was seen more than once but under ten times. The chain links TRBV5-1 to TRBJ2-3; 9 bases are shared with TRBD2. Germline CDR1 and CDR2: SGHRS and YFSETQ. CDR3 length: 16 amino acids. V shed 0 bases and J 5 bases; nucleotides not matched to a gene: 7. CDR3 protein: CASSLVGGRGGDTQYF. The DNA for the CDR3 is TGCGCCAGCAGCTTGGTCGGCGGGAGGGGCGGAGATACGCAGTATTTT. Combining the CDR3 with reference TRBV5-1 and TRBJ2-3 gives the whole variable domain KAGVTQTPRYLIKTRGQQVTLSCSPISGHRSVSWYQQTPGQGLQFLFEYFSETQRNKGNFPGRFSGRQFSNSRSEMNVSTLELGDSALYLCASSLVGGRGGDTQYFGPGTRLTVL.

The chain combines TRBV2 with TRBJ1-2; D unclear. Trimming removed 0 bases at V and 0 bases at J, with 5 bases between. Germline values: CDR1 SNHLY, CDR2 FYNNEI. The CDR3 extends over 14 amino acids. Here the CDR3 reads CASSEAPANYGYTF. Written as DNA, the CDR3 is TGTGCCAGCAGTGAAGCGCCCGCTAACTATGGCTACACCTTC. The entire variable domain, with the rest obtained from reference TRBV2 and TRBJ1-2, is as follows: EPEVTQTPSHQVTQMGQEVILRCVPISNHLYFYWYRQILGQKVEFLVSFYNNEISEKSEIFDDQFSVERPDGSNFTLKIRSTKLEDSAMYFCASSEAPANYGYTFGSGTRLTVV.

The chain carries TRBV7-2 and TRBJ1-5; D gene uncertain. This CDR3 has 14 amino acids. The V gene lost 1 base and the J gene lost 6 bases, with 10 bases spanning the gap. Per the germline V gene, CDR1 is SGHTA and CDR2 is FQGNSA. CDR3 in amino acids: CASSLDMDPQPQHF. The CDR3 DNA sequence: TGTGCCAGCAGCTTAGACATGGACCCTCAGCCCCAGCATTTT.

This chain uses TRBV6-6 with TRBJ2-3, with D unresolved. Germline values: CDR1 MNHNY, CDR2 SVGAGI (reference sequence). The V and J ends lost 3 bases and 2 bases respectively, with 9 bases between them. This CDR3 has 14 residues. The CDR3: CASSYIIVTDTQYF. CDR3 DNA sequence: TGTGCCAGCAGTTATATTATAGTCACAGATACGCAGTATTTT.

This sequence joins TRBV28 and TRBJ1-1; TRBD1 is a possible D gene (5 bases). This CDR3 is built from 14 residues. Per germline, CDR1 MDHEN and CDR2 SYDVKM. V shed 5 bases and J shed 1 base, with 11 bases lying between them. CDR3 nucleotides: TGTGCCAGCAGTCCGGGGACGGGGAACACTGAAGCTTTCTTT. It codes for CASSPGTGNTEAFF.

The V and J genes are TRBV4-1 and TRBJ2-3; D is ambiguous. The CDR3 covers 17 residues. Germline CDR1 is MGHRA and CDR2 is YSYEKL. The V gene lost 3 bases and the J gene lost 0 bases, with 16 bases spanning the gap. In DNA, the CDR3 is TGCGCCAGCAGCCAGTCGCCCGGGTATGCTAGCACAGATACGCAGTATTTT. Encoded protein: CASSQSPGYASTDTQYF.

CDR3 bases: TGCGCCAGCAGCCCCCAAGGACTAGCGGCCACCTACGAGCAGTACTTC. Protein product: CASSPQGLAATYEQYF. The rearrangement uses TRBV5-1 and TRBJ2-7; 10 bases fit TRBD2. The CDR3 covers 16 residues. V was clipped by 4 bases and J by 2 bases; unmatched bases: 9. The V gene's germline CDR1 is SGHRS and CDR2 YFSETQ.

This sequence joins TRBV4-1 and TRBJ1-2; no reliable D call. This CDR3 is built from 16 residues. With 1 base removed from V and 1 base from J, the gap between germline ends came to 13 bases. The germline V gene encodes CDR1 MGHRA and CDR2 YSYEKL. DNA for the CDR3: TGCGCCAGCAGCCAAGTTCCGGGCCCTGATAACTATGGCTACACCTTC. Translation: CASSQVPGPDNYGYTF.

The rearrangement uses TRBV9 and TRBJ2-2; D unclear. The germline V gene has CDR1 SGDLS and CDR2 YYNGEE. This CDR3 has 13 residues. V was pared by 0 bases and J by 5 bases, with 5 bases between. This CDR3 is CASSVGGTGELFF. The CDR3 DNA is TGTGCCAGCAGCGTAGGTGGGACCGGGGAGCTGTTTTTT.

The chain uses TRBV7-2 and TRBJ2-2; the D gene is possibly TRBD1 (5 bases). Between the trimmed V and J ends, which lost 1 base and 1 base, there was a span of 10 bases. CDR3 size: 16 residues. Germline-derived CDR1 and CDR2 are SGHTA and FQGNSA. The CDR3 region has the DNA TGTGCCAGCAGCTTAGTTTCAGGGTTGAACACCGGGGAGCTGTTTTTT. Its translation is CASSLVSGLNTGELFF.

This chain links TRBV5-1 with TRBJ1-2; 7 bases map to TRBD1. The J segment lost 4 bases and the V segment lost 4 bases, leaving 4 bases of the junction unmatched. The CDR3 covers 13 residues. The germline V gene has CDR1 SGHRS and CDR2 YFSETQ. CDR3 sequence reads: CASSTGQPYGYTF. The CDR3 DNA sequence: TGCGCCAGCAGCACGGGACAGCCCTATGGCTACACCTTC. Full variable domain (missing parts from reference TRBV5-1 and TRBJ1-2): KAGVTQTPRYLIKTRGQQVTLSCSPISGHRSVSWYQQTPGQGLQFLFEYFSETQRNKGNFPGRFSGRQFSNSRSEMNVSTLELGDSALYLCASSTGQPYGYTFGSGTRLTVV.

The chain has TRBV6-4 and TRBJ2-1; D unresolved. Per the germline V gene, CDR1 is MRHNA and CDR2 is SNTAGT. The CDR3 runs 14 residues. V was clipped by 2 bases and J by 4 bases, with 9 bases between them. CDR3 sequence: CASSDGNRYNEQFF. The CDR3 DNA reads TGTGCCAGCAGTGACGGGAACAGATACAATGAGCAGTTCTTC.

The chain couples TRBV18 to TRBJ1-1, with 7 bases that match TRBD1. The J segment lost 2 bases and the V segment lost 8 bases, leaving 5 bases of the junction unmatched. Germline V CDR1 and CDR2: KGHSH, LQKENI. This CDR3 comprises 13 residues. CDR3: CASRGQYNTEAFF. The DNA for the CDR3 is TGTGCCAGCCGGGGACAGTACAACACTGAAGCTTTCTTT.

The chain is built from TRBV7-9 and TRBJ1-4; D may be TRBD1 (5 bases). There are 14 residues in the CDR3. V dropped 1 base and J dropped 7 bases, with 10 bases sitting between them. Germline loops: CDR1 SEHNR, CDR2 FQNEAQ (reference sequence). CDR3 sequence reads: CASSLVGVGEKLFF. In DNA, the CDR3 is TGTGCCAGCAGCTTAGTAGGGGTGGGTGAAAAACTGTTTTTT.

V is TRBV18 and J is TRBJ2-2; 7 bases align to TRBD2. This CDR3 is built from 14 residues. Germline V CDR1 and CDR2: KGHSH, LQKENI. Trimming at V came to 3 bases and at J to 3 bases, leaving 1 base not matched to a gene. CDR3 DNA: TGTGCCAGCTCACCCGCGGGGGACACCGGGGAGCTGTTTTTT. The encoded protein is CASSPAGDTGELFF.